The entry below gives a single T cell receptor (beta chain) sequence along with its context. This clonotype has a single count. Its antigen remains undetermined. Base quality data are lacking; no much larger clone is found one base away. Trimming takes 0 bases from V and 4 bases from J, and the germline ends sit 12 bases apart. Reading the germline V gene (reference sequence) gives CDR1 MNHNY and CDR2 SVGAGI. Reading from cysteine to phenylalanine, the CDR3 counts 16 amino acids. Only the CDR3 part of the read is kept: 48 bases, read in frame from the first base. Library preparation used 5' RACE. The instrument given in TCRdb is Illumina HiSeq 2500. The second PCR ran for roughly 6 to 11 cycles and used a J-beta primer mix along with a sample-barcoded 5' primer. Each TCR beta cDNA molecule received a unique molecular identifier from a template-switch 5' adaptor carrying 12 random nucleotides. At least 2.5 million CDR3-containing paired-end reads were obtained from each sample. First-strand cDNA synthesis was performed from all RNA using the Mint cDNA synthesis kit, with priming by a TRBC-specific oligonucleotide. Following uracil-DNA glycosylase treatment, a first 18-cycle PCR with universal primers M1SS and BC2_uni_R was performed on all cDNA. On the study's bioinformatics: Each sample was normalized by randomly selecting 1 million high-quality reads, each carrying a distinct molecular identifier. Instead of being binned into consensus sequences, reads that shared molecular identifiers were thrown out. MiTCR, run with a Q25 quality threshold and the strictest error-elimination algorithm, handled CDR3 identification, clonotype clustering and error correction. Lower-bound total TCR beta diversity was estimated with a nonparametric unseen species model using Euler transformation. The public sequencing data were trimmed at Q25 with fastp and processed into clonotypes with MiXCR by TCRdb, which kept only in-frame beta chains. Rows matching on CDR3 protein sequence are summarized as one entry with the most common DNA and genes. Clone size and V and J calls follow TCRdb, not the original study. In this sample the table shows roughly 800,000 distinct CDR3 sequences, roughly 60% of which occur a single time. 20% to 25% of the sample lies in the top ten.

These data belong to a study of blood T cells in healthy people across ages (dated by TCRdb to about 2015). Background on the whole study: In model experiments, template switching captured about one uniquely barcoded TCR beta cDNA molecule for every two T cells. The study measured age-related changes in TCR beta repertoire diversity using deep sequencing normalized with unique cDNA molecular identifiers. Four age groups were formed from the donors: young (average 16 years), middle-aged (around 39), aged (about 68) and long-lived (82). To avoid experimental bias, donors of different ages were randomly spread across the sequencing lanes. For two donors (one aged 18 to 29 and one aged 80 or older), the study analyzed two additional independent replicas of 1 million unique cDNA reads from the same blood draw.

The approximately 41 donors, aged roughly 6 to 90 years, were systemically healthy Caucasian individuals from Russia. Each donor gave roughly 9 milliliters of peripheral blood, drawn into EDTA-treated Vacutainer tubes. Ficoll-Paque density-gradient centrifugation was used to isolate PBMCs, with at least 7 million obtained per sample. Total RNA was extracted from PBMCs with Trizol reagent, with at least 5 micrograms obtained per sample. For every donor, flow cytometry on a PBMC aliquot measured the percentage of naive CD45RAhigh/CD27high T cells. The study at large found these results: Observed TCR beta diversity per million T cells fell roughly linearly with age, and a significant reduction was already apparent by age around 40. Because the CMV infection status of the donors was unknown, age-related changes in expanded clonotypes may potentially have been confounded. The percentage of naive T cells measured by flow cytometry correlated strongly with observed TCR beta diversity. Since profiling was done on bulk unsorted PBMCs, naive and antigen-experienced compartments could not be conclusively compared. Compared with the aged group, more naive CD4+ T cells, fewer expanded clones and increased TCR diversity were shown by the long-lived group, suggesting age selection. Estimates of total diversity based on one million sequenced T cells were regarded as lower bounds and as underestimates.

This sequence was found in a man younger than 45 in good health. The chain is encoded by TRBV6-6 joined to TRBJ2-2; the D segment may tentatively be TRBD1 or TRBD2, each giving 5 matched bases. Sequencing was done on a sample of blood. The CDR3 is CASSYSTGAGTGELFF. The nucleotide sequence is given as TGTGCCAGCAGTTACTCGACTGGGGCGGGCACCGGGGAGCTGTTTTTT.